This T cell receptor (beta chain) was sequenced for a study of CXCR3-negative and CXCR3-positive naive CD8 T cells. Findings of the study overall: Naive CXCR3-positive and CXCR3-negative cells shared similar TRBV-TRBJ usage, unlike memory cells. Against CXCR3-negative naive cells, CXCR3-positive naive cells showed more hydrophobic TRB CDR3s.

Notes on this clonotype: Its antigen is still unknown.

The CDR3 is 15 residues long. The germline V gene encodes CDR1 LNHDA and CDR2 SQIVND (reference sequence). Carrying UMI labels, the TRB cDNA libraries were prepared through 5' RACE. From the 5' RACE reads, TCRdb lists one entry per CDR3 protein and no DNA. Seen in this sample are roughly 8,000 distinct CDR3 sequences; the ten most common clones hold approximately 2.3%. Triplicate sorts of around 300,000 cells per CD8+ subset. Sample: naive CXCR3- CD8+ T cells from blood. Regarding subset: CD45RO-CCR7+CD27+CD95- naive CD8+ T cells lacking CXCR3 (TNR3-). J is TRBJ2-5 and V is TRBV19; TCRdb's D call of TRBD2 is untestable without DNA. The TCR comes from a human donor in good health. Some clones in this sample may be carry-over from other donors' samples. CDR3: CASSTLGGAGETQYF.